Following are 2 T cell receptor beta chains from one sample sequenced in a study of T cell responses to AZD1222 COVID-19 vaccine. Only in-frame clones appear in the TCRdb table, and some are missing; sequencing was by immunoSEQ multiplex PCR. The table has 150,000 to 200,000 clones, about 91% seen once. The sample here was peripheral blood, taken 28 days after the second AZD1222 dose. The receptors here all came from an adult who received the AZD1222 COVID-19 vaccine.

The V and J genes are TRBV27 and TRBJ2-7, with D unresolved. This CDR3 has 13 amino acids. Trimming shortened V by 2 bases and J by 3 bases, and 8 bases separated the two germline ends. Germline V gives CDR1 MNHEY, CDR2 SMNVEV (reference sequence). The CDR3 sequence is CASSLTTNYEQYF. The CDR3 DNA follows: TGTGCCAGCAGTTTAACTACCAACTACGAGCAGTACTTC.

The J gene is TRBJ2-5, the V gene TRBV24-1, with 11 bases matching TRBD1. Germline V gives CDR1 KGHDR, CDR2 SFDVKD. V shed 3 bases and J 4 bases; nucleotides not matched to a gene: 3. The CDR3 has 15 residues. CDR3 nucleotides: TGTGCCACCAGTGATCCCGGGACAGGGGGAGAGACCCAGTACTTC. Residues: CATSDPGTGGETQYF.